This T cell receptor beta chain appears in the sequencing data of a study of blood T cell repertoires in COVID-19 (dated by TCRdb to 2019 to 2021). At the level of the whole study: The collaborator samples originated in the United States, Italy and Spain and spanned the acute and convalescent phases of COVID-19. The repertoires were made available in a free public database intended to serve as a resource for research on the immune response to SARS-CoV-2. Deeply sampled blood TCRbeta repertoires from subjects exposed to, actively infected with, or recovered from COVID-19 were included in the dataset. Samples were obtained from the ongoing ImmuneRACE study (first 160 participants) and from 1,000 to 1,500 subjects provided by 6 global collaborators. Nearly every sample came with metadata listing a de-identified subject ID, COVID-19 status, age in years and sex. Where HLA class I and class II types were available, the types were taken from metadata supplied by the sample provider, not from assay-based typing. The material from the prospective study consisted of cDNA or gDNA derived from T cells, B-cell-depleted T cells, or PBMCs. Overall study outcomes, separate from this receptor: Clinical and demographic metadata were provided uncurated, with the amount varying by source and participant.

From the cysteine up to the phenylalanine, the CDR3 has a length of 15 residues. Of the read, only the CDR3 DNA is kept; its 45 bases are in frame from base 1. The germline V gene encodes CDR1 MNHEY and CDR2 SVGAGI. Cut back by 6 bases and 5 bases, the V and J ends lie 19 bases apart. Each collaborating institution followed its own protocols to collect whole blood in K2EDTA tubes. For TCRbeta analysis, collaborator samples were shipped as frozen whole blood, as isolated PBMCs, or as DNA extracted from either sample type. Concerning this clone itself: Its antigen is unknown. Base qualities are missing; no much larger clone stands one base away.

TCRbeta CDR3 regions were amplified from genomic DNA by means of the immunoSEQ Assay, a bias-controlled multiplex PCR. The published analysis was carried out like this. The number of nucleated cells in each sample was estimated from the amplification of reference gene primers within the assay. To quantify the absolute abundance of each unique TCRbeta CDR3 rearrangement, sequence reads were collapsed and filtered. For each sample, productive Simpson clonality was calculated by taking the square root of Simpson's diversity index across productive rearrangements. What TCRdb holds here is the immuneACCESS table cut down to in-frame rearrangements. Part of the clones is not present; checked against another copy, under half of the missing clones reflect an unresolved V gene, and the others are unexplained. V, J and clone size are those of that table, while D and trimming were read from the DNA. Recorded for this sample are about 150,000 clones; roughly 79% of them occurred a single time. 7% to 10% of the sample is taken by the ten largest.

The source material was peripheral blood. The chain links TRBV6-5 with TRBJ2-5; the D gene is possibly TRBD1, with 6 bases matching. The sequence was collected from a human donor with acute or convalescent COVID-19. The donor label of this sample is uncertain. The bases read TGTGCCAGCAGCAAAGGGACACCTTGGTACGAGACCCAGTACTTC. This is translated as CASSKGTPWYETQYF.